The 22 T cell receptor beta chains below come from one sample, sequenced in a study of CD8+CD57+ T cells in acquired aplastic anemia. Genomic DNA templated the TCR beta VDJ and CDR3 profiling. TCRdb passed the reads through MiXCR, listing each CDR3 protein once. The sample lists 150,000 to 200,000 distinct CDR3 sequences; 48% were seen once. The patients chosen for sequencing had shown expansion of CD8+CD57+ cells (detected by flow cytometry). The sample consisted of sorted CD4+, CD8+, or CD8+CD57+ T cells (not recorded which) from PBMCs. The origin of the receptors is a human donor with aplastic anemia.

CDR3 sequence (DNA): TGTGCCAGTAGTATCTCTGGGTTCAGGGACGAGCAGTACTTC. Encoded protein: CASSISGFRDEQYF. The rearrangement links TRBV19 to TRBJ2-7; TRBD1 is a possible D gene (5 bases). V lost 3 bases to trimming and J lost 5 bases, with 14 bases between them. Germline CDR1 LNHDA, CDR2 SQIVND (reference sequence). The CDR3 is made up of 14 amino acids.

The chain employs TRBV3-1 and TRBJ2-1, with a possible D match to TRBD2 (5 bases). Germline values: CDR1 LGHDT, CDR2 YNNKEL (reference sequence). The CDR3 contains 13 residues. V was pared by 3 bases and J by 10 bases, with 13 bases between. CDR3 sequence: CASSQQGSGEQFF. The CDR3 nucleotides read TGTGCCAGCAGCCAGCAAGGCTCGGGAGAGCAGTTCTTC.

The CDR3 loop is CASSLTGEPYEQYF. The CDR3 DNA sequence: TGTGCCAGCAGCTTGACAGGCGAACCTTACGAGCAGTACTTC. The chain combines TRBV5-8 with TRBJ2-7, with D possibly matching TRBD1 (5 bases). The V end was cut by 1 base, the J end by 4 bases, with 12 bases between. Germline V lookup: CDR1 SGHTS, CDR2 YDEGEE. The length of the CDR3 is 14 residues.

The chain employs TRBV26 and TRBJ2-7; whether TRBD1, the table's D call, matches the DNA was not checked. TRBV26 is marked as a pseudogene. The CDR3 is made up of 15 amino acids. The CDR3 loop is CASSSRGGQGNEQYF. The CDR3 nucleotides read TGTGCCAGCAGCTCCCGAGGGGGACAGGGTAACGAGCAGTACTTC.

This clonotype occurred many times. The V and J genes are TRBV5-6 and TRBJ1-6, with D tentatively TRBD1 (6 bases). In germline, CDR1 is SGHDT, CDR2 YYEEEE. The CDR3 runs 15 residues. V lost 5 bases, J lost 4 bases, and 13 bases lay in between. CDR3 nucleotides: TGTGCCAGCAGTTCCATAGGACAGTATAATTCACCCCTCCACTTT. Its protein is CASSSIGQYNSPLHF.

The rearrangement uses TRBV5-1 and TRBJ2-4; the match to TRBD1 covers 8 bases. Germline V lookup: CDR1 SGHRS, CDR2 YFSETQ. CDR3 length: 11 amino acids. Germline trimming cut 8 bases from V and 5 bases from J; bases unmatched to any gene: 0. CDR3 sequence (DNA): TGCGCCAGGGGACAGGAAAACATTCAGTACTTC. Protein sequence: CARGQENIQYF.

This chain uses TRBV7-2 with TRBJ2-5; D possibly corresponds to TRBD1 (6 bases). Germline-derived CDR1 and CDR2 are SGHTA and FQGNSA. The CDR3 extends over 13 amino acids. V was cut by 3 bases and J by 5 bases, with 10 bases left in between. Here the CDR3 DNA reads TGTGCCAGCAGCTTGTACAGGGCTGAGACCCAGTACTTC. As protein: CASSLYRAETQYF.

The V and J genes are TRBV7-8 and TRBJ2-6, with D maybe TRBD2 (5 bases). The CDR3 is 15 residues long. Germline values: CDR1 SGHVS, CDR2 FQNEAQ. V was trimmed by 4 bases and J by 2 bases, leaving 9 bases between them. The CDR3 here is CASSSRTAGANVLTF. Here the CDR3 DNA reads TGTGCCAGCAGCTCAAGGACTGCTGGGGCCAACGTCCTGACTTTC.

The chain has TRBV29-1 and TRBJ2-1; D call uncertain. The germline gives CDR1 SQVTM, CDR2 ANQGSEA. The CDR3 extends over 15 amino acids. The V end was cut by 5 bases, the J end by 3 bases, with 17 bases between. CDR3 bases: TGCAGCGTTCCCTTTGAGGATATGAGCTACAATGAGCAGTTCTTC. Translating it yields CSVPFEDMSYNEQFF.

This clonotype was counted many times. The chain uses TRBV20-1 and TRBJ1-2; TRBD1 matches at 7 bases. With 3 bases clipped from V and 1 base from J, the junction kept 2 bases outside the gene matches. Per the germline V gene, CDR1 is DFQATT and CDR2 is SNEGSKA (reference sequence). This CDR3 comprises 13 residues. CDR3 in amino acids: CSASYRGNYGYTF. The CDR3 DNA is TGCAGTGCTAGCTACAGGGGTAACTATGGCTACACCTTC.

The chain recombines TRBV9 with TRBJ1-1; D is perhaps TRBD1 (6 bases). The V and J ends lost 0 bases and 5 bases respectively, with 14 bases between them. The germline V gene has CDR1 SGDLS and CDR2 YYNGEE. The CDR3 totals 15 residues. CDR3 loop: CASSVVGGAWTEAFF. CDR3 sequence (DNA): TGTGCCAGCAGCGTAGTCGGGGGCGCATGGACTGAAGCTTTCTTT.

In its sample, this clonotype was seen many times. The chain employs TRBV20-1 and TRBJ2-2; a possible D gene is TRBD2 (6 bases). The CDR3 extends over 15 amino acids. CDR1 and CDR2 (germline): DFQATT, SNEGSKA (reference sequence). The germline V and J ends were trimmed by 0 bases and 6 bases, with 14 bases remaining between them. In nucleotides, the CDR3 is TGCAGTGCTAGAGAGCCCGGGACTTTCGCCGGGGAGCTGTTTTTT. It yields the protein CSAREPGTFAGELFF.

The chain is built from TRBV4-1 and TRBJ2-3; D gene ambiguous. V lost 1 base and J lost 0, with 5 bases in between. Germline V gives CDR1 MGHRA, CDR2 YSYEKL. The CDR3 consists of 14 residues. The CDR3 spells CASSQAVSTDTQYF. CDR3 bases: TGCGCCAGCAGCCAAGCGGTTAGCACAGATACGCAGTATTTT.

Only a few counts were recorded for this clonotype. For the CDR3, the DNA is TGTGCCAGCACCCAGCAAAGGACAGGGTCGAACGAGCAGTACTTC. It codes for CASTQQRTGSNEQYF. The chain couples TRBV2 to TRBJ2-7; 8 bases are shared with TRBD1. This CDR3 has 15 residues. Germline V gene data show CDR1 as SNHLY and CDR2 as FYNNEI. The V and J ends lost 7 bases and 5 bases, in that order; junction bases with no gene match: 13.

The V and J genes are TRBV24-1 and TRBJ1-1, with 7 bases lining up with TRBD1. With 8 bases clipped from V and 8 bases from J, the junction kept 13 bases outside the gene matches. The CDR3 is 14 amino acids. The V gene's germline CDR1 is KGHDR and CDR2 SFDVKD. The chain's CDR3 is CATIGSGTEGEAFF. CDR3 DNA sequence: TGTGCCACCATTGGTTCGGGGACAGAAGGAGAAGCTTTCTTT.

In its sample, this clonotype was seen once. The chain combines TRBV7-8 with TRBJ1-5; D perhaps matches TRBD1 (5 bases). V dropped 1 base and J dropped 2 bases, with 15 bases sitting between them. Germline V gene lookup returns CDR1 SGHVS and CDR2 FQNEAQ. CDR3 size: 17 residues. The CDR3 DNA is TGTGCCAGCAGCTTAGTGCGTTGGGGGTTTGGCAATCAGCCCCAGCATTTT. Protein: CASSLVRWGFGNQPQHF.

This clonotype has a count of ten or more. This chain links TRBV7-9 with TRBJ2-5; D is perhaps TRBD2 (6 bases). This CDR3 region has 18 residues. V was cut by 6 bases and J by 3 bases, with 26 bases left in between. Germline V gives CDR1 SEHNR, CDR2 FQNEAQ (reference sequence). The CDR3 DNA sequence: TGTGCCAGCAGTTTCAACCTAGGAGGACGGTGGGGGGAAGAGACCCAGTACTTC. Translated, it gives CASSFNLGGRWGEETQYF.

The chain joins TRBV20-1 to TRBJ2-7; D is unresolved. This CDR3 spans 14 amino acids. Trimming took off 3 bases at V and 0 bases at J, with 12 bases between the two ends. Germline values: CDR1 DFQATT, CDR2 SNEGSKA (reference sequence). The CDR3 nucleotides are TGCAGTGCTAGGCCCGCTTCTCCCTCCTACGAGCAGTACTTC. Its protein product is CSARPASPSYEQYF.

This chain connects TRBV7-9 to TRBJ2-7, with D hard to call. This CDR3 is built from 13 residues. The ends were cut back, 8 bases at V and 2 bases at J, with 13 bases in the middle. Germline V gene lookup returns CDR1 SEHNR and CDR2 FQNEAQ (reference sequence). CDR3 sequence: CASAGDATYEQYF. CDR3 in DNA: TGTGCCAGCGCCGGCGACGCAACCTACGAGCAGTACTTC.

The chain links TRBV2 to TRBJ2-5, with 9 bases identical to TRBD2. CDR3 length: 14 residues. Looked up from germline, CDR1 is SNHLY and CDR2 is FYNNEI. V dropped 7 bases and J dropped 4; count of bases not matched to a gene: 7. CDR3 protein: CASTPGLAPETQYF. The CDR3 region has the DNA TGTGCCAGCACCCCGGGACTAGCCCCAGAGACCCAGTACTTC.

The chain recombines TRBV5-4 with TRBJ2-3; 10 bases align to TRBD2. Germline CDR1 reads SGHNT; CDR2 reads YYREEE (reference sequence). With V trimmed by 1 base and J by 4 bases, 9 bases remained unmatched. The CDR3 totals 17 residues. CDR3 residues: CASSLYQRGGLADTQYF. Here the CDR3 DNA reads TGTGCCAGCAGCTTGTACCAGCGGGGGGGCCTCGCAGATACGCAGTATTTT.

There are a few counts of this clonotype. The junction departs from germline at one end; a sequencing error may be responsible. The chain employs TRBV7-7 and TRBJ1-2; TRBD1 is a possible D gene (5 bases). In germline, CDR1 is SSHAT, CDR2 FNYEAQ (reference sequence). This CDR3 has 11 residues. The CDR3 region is CASSLGGDYTF. CDR3 nucleotides: TGTGCTAGCAGCTTAGGAGGGGACTACACCTTC. The full variable domain, in which reference TRBV7-7 and TRBJ1-2 provide the parts outside the CDR3, is GAGVSQSPRYKVTKRGQDVTLRCDPISSHATLYWYQQALGQGPEFLTYFNYEAQPDKSGLPSDRFSAERPEGSISTLTIQRTEQRDSAMYRCASSLGGDYTFGSGTRLTVV.